What follows are 13 T cell receptor beta chains derived from one specimen sequenced in a study of shared clonotypes between healthy human individuals. Assay used: immunoSEQ multiplex PCR; TCRdb lists only in-frame clones, some missing. The sample has hundreds of thousands of clones, roughly 98% seen once. CD45RO negativity and positive selection for CCR7 defined naive CD8 cells, a population that excluded terminally differentiated effector memory CD45RA+ cells. Input material: naive CD8+ T cells sorted from blood. These receptor sequences come from a man aged 25 to 40 in good health.

The chain carries TRBV1 and TRBJ2-1; the table gives TRBD2 as D, unverified against the DNA. TRBV1 has pseudogene status. This CDR3 spans 19 amino acids. The CDR3 nucleotides read TGCACCAGCAGCCGAGAAGTTCGGACTAGCGGGAGGGCCTACAATGAGCAGTTCTTC. This codes for CTSSREVRTSGRAYNEQFF.

This chain uses TRBV29-1 with TRBJ1-2; TRBD1 matches 7 bases. Germline lookup yields CDR1 SQVTM and CDR2 ANQGSEA. The CDR3 sequence is 13 residues long. V shed 4 bases, J shed 2 bases, and the junction held 4 bases outside the gene matches. The CDR3 sequence is CSVGQGTNYGYTF. CDR3 bases: TGCAGCGTTGGACAGGGTACAAACTATGGCTACACCTTC.

This chain links TRBV13 with TRBJ2-3; D remains unclear. This CDR3 comprises 12 residues. Trimming removed 6 bases at V and 2 bases at J, with 6 bases between. In germline, CDR1 is PRHDT, CDR2 FYEKMQ (reference sequence). CDR3 DNA sequence: TGTGCCAGCAGTCCCCCCACAGATACGCAGTATTTT. Its protein is CASSPPTDTQYF. The whole variable domain, remainder taken from reference TRBV13 and TRBJ2-3, is AAGVIQSPRHLIKEKRETATLKCYPIPRHDTVYWYQQGPGQDPQFLISFYEKMQSDKGSIPDRFSAQQFSDYHSELNMSSLELGDSALYFCASSPPTDTQYFGPGTRLTVL.

The V gene is TRBV13, the J gene TRBJ2-7; D gene ambiguous. Deletions cut 5 bases from V and 5 bases from J, with 13 bases between. This CDR3 spans 13 amino acids. Germline lookup yields CDR1 PRHDT and CDR2 FYEKMQ (reference sequence). CDR3 nucleotide sequence: TGTGCCAGCAGCCTCGAGGCAGCAAACGAGCAGTACTTC. This codes for CASSLEAANEQYF. Full variable domain (rest looked up from reference TRBV13 and TRBJ2-7): AAGVIQSPRHLIKEKRETATLKCYPIPRHDTVYWYQQGPGQDPQFLISFYEKMQSDKGSIPDRFSAQQFSDYHSELNMSSLELGDSALYFCASSLEAANEQYFGPGTRLTVT.

The chain links TRBV11-3 to TRBJ2-7; 9 bases line up with TRBD1. V shed 5 bases, J shed 3 bases, and the junction held 2 bases outside the gene matches. In germline, CDR1 is SGHNT, CDR2 YENEEA. This CDR3 spans 13 amino acids. CDR3 amino acids: CASSPTGGYEQYF. Written as DNA, the CDR3 is TGTGCCAGCAGCCCGACAGGGGGCTACGAGCAGTACTTC.

The chain is built from TRBV27 and TRBJ2-1; 8 positions match TRBD2. Germline CDR1 is MNHEY and CDR2 is SMNVEV (reference sequence). After removal of 2 bases from V and 5 bases from J, the junction contained 8 bases not matched to a gene. This CDR3 region has 16 residues. CDR3 DNA sequence: TGTGCCAGCAGTTTACCACCGGGACTAGGAAACAATGAGCAGTTCTTC. Translated, it gives CASSLPPGLGNNEQFF.

This chain connects TRBV5-4 to TRBJ2-7; 7 positions match TRBD1. The V gene's germline CDR1 is SGHNT and CDR2 YYREEE (reference sequence). This CDR3 is 16 amino acids long. Trimming at V came to 3 bases and at J to 2 bases, leaving 11 bases not matched to a gene. The CDR3 region is CASSSPPGDRTYEQYF. The DNA of the CDR3 is TGTGCCAGCAGCTCCCCCCCTGGGGACAGAACCTACGAGCAGTACTTC.

The chain employs TRBV7-8 and TRBJ1-1, with D hard to call. Germline CDR1 is SGHVS and CDR2 is FQNEAQ. CDR3 length equals 14 residues. V lost 5 bases and J 1 base, leaving 11 bases between the germline ends. The CDR3 DNA follows: TGTGCCAGCAGCGTCATCGGGGAGAACACTGAAGCTTTCTTT. Amino acids: CASSVIGENTEAFF.

This chain uses TRBV7-8 with TRBJ2-6, with D uncertain. The CDR3 has 15 residues. The germline V gene encodes CDR1 SGHVS and CDR2 FQNEAQ. Trimming took off 4 bases at V and 0 bases at J, with 7 bases between the two ends. The CDR3: CASSSLVSGANVLTF. In nucleotides, the CDR3 is TGTGCCAGCAGCTCGTTGGTCTCTGGGGCCAACGTCCTGACTTTC.

This sequence joins TRBV11-2 and TRBJ2-7; D uncertain. Trimming took 2 bases from V and 6 from J, leaving 8 bases between them. CDR3 length: 12 amino acids. CDR1 SGHAT and CDR2 FQNNGV come from the germline V gene. CDR3 region: CASSLMGSEQYF. CDR3 bases: TGTGCCAGCAGCTTAATGGGTAGCGAGCAGTACTTC. The entire variable domain, with the rest obtained from reference TRBV11-2 and TRBJ2-7, is as follows: EAGVAQSPRYKIIEKRQSVAFWCNPISGHATLYWYQQILGQGPKLLIQFQNNGVVDDSQLPKDRFSAERLKGVDSTLKIQPAKLEDSAVYLCASSLMGSEQYFGPGTRLTVT.

The chain uses TRBV10-3 and TRBJ2-7; tentatively, D is TRBD2 (6 bases). The CDR3 is 12 residues long. Germline CDR1 and CDR2: ENHRY and SYGVKD. V was trimmed by 11 bases and J by 3 bases, leaving 14 bases between them. The CDR3 is CAASESHYEQYF. The CDR3 DNA sequence: TGTGCCGCTAGCGAGAGTCACTACGAGCAGTACTTC.

The chain joins TRBV5-1 to TRBJ2-1, with 11 positions matching TRBD2. V lost 0 bases, J lost 5 bases, and 4 bases stayed unmatched. CDR3 length: 16 amino acids. Germline V gene data show CDR1 as SGHRS and CDR2 as YFSETQ. In nucleotides, the CDR3 is TGCGCCAGCAGCTTGGACGGGACTAGCGGACACAATGAGCAGTTCTTC. Translating it yields CASSLDGTSGHNEQFF.

This clone was seen once. The V call is TRBV5-4, the J call TRBJ2-5, with D possibly being TRBD1 (6 bases). The CDR3 is 17 residues long. The ends were cut back, 2 bases at V and 1 base at J, with 18 bases in the middle. Germline V lookup: CDR1 SGHNT, CDR2 YYREEE (reference sequence). CDR3 loop: CASSFYKGESFQETQYF. As DNA, the CDR3 is TGTGCCAGCAGCTTTTACAAGGGGGAGTCCTTCCAAGAGACCCAGTACTTC. Supplemented by reference TRBV5-4 and TRBJ2-5, the full variable domain reads ETGVTQSPTHLIKTRGQQVTLRCSSQSGHNTVSWYQQALGQGPQFIFQYYREEENGRGNFPPRFSGLQFPNYSSELNVNALELDDSALYLCASSFYKGESFQETQYFGPGTRLLVL.